The entry below gives a single T cell receptor beta chain sequence along with its context. Antigen unknown. Per donor, 2.5 to 3 ml of blood was collected and frozen. The authors made each sample's cDNA in eight separate reactions. Reanalyzing the 5' RACE reads, TCRdb keeps one entry per CDR3 protein, without DNA. The record lists roughly 200,000 distinct CDR3 sequences, of which the ten most abundant hold under 8.5%. This CDR3 is built from 14 residues. Germline V gene data show CDR1 as MDHEN and CDR2 as SYDVKM. The data originate from a study of monozygotic twins with inflammatory bowel disease. Study-level findings and limits: The study found lower TCRbeta diversity (inverse Simpson) in IBD patients than in healthy co-twins. Any single strong signal or clonotype tied to IBD lacked support.

The sample was blood. The rearrangement joins TRBV28 to TRBJ2-7; the TCRdb D gene call, TRBD1, has no DNA to confirm it. The sequence came from a human donor with ulcerative colitis or Crohn's disease, or a healthy co-twin of an affected twin (not recorded which). CDR3 region: CASSKTGISYEQYF.